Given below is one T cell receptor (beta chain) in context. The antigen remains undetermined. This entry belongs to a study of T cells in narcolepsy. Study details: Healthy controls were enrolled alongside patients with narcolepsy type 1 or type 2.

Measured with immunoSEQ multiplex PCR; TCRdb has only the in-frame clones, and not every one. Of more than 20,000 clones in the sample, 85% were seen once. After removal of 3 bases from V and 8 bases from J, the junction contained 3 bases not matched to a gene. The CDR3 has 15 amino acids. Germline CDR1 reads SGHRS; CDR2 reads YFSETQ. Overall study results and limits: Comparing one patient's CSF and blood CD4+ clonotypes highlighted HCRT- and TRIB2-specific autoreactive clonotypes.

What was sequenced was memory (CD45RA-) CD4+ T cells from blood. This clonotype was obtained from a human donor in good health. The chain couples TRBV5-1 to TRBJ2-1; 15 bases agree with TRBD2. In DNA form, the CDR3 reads TGCGCCAGCAGCTCCGGACTAGCGGGAGGGTATGAGCAGTTCTTC. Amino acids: CASSSGLAGGYEQFF. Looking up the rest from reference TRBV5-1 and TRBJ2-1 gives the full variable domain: KAGVTQTPRYLIKTRGQQVTLSCSPISGHRSVSWYQQTPGQGLQFLFEYFSETQRNKGNFPGRFSGRQFSNSRSEMNVSTLELGDSALYLCASSSGLAGGYEQFFGPGTRLTVL.